This TCR beta chain was obtained from a study of shared clonotypes between healthy human individuals (dated by TCRdb to about 2020). Study-level background: The cohort included a few men and a couple of women between 18 and 49 years of age. For each donor, CD4 naive and CD4 memory were each given three plates, CD8 naive was given two plates, and CD8 memory was given one plate. To estimate repertoire size and how much clonotype sharing occurs between individuals, the study deeply sequenced the blood TCR repertoires of five healthy adults. To increase sequencing depth and limit assay-specific biases, different laboratories used diverse techniques to prepare libraries and sequence TCR repertoires. Each donor's leukapheresis produced roughly between about 0.85 and 10 billion PBMCs. Points the paper makes about the study in general: Rarefaction of sorted-subset datasets indicated incomplete sequencing despite the large sequencing depth. Approximately 4.8% of naive CD4, 3.5% of naive CD8, about 2.5% of memory CD4, and around 0.4% of memory CD8 clonotypes were shared across a few donors. Naive subsets generally had larger estimated clonotype richness than memory subsets. Because the study included a small number of donors, the genetic and exposure-history diversity represented was limited. Pairwise subsampling indicated that sequencing depth was expected to affect the degree of clonotype sharing among donors. Sampling was restricted to blood, and TCR repertoires in tissue are likely to differ from TCR repertoires in blood. Higher generation probabilities were observed for clonotypes shared by all four sorted-subset donors than for non-shared clonotypes.

Using the deep immunoSEQ assay, TCR CDR3 regions were amplified from genomic DNA by multiplex PCR. For each cell subset, the extracted genomic DNA was distributed evenly across all wells of several immunoSEQ 96-well plates, and each plate served as one replicate. For sorted subsets, around 0.2 ug genomic DNA, equal to 30,000 to 35,000 T cell genomes, was loaded into each replicate PCR. Purified libraries were measured with a Qubit 3.0 fluorometer, size-checked on a Bioanalyzer 2100, and measured again with the KAPA Library Quantification kit. A separate single-read 150-cycle Illumina NextSeq 550 flow cell was used to sequence each immunoSEQ 96-well plate. In the source study's methods: The immunoSEQ output contained only junctional sequences without quality scores, so filtering could not match that applied to full-length reads. Sequences were annotated with PyIR, a Python wrapper for IgBLAST v1.9, and V/J genes and CDR3 were assigned using IMGT germline references. Reads with weak V/J assignments (E-value above 1e-6), missing CDR3, stop codons, out-of-frame junctions, or ambiguous translated residues were removed. V3J clonotypes were defined as sequences sharing the same inferred V gene, J gene, and CDR3 amino acid sequence. Percentage overlap between repertoires was calculated by dividing the number of shared unique clonotypes by the size of the smaller repertoire. Three approaches were used to assess repertoire richness: RTK rarefaction, the Chao1 estimator, and Recon v2.1 estimates of unobserved clonotypes. For all TCRbeta clonotypes obtained by the gDNA method from several donors, generation probabilities were computed with OLGA. Drawn from immuneACCESS, this table holds only the in-frame rearrangements with V and J called that TCRdb kept. Clones are partly lost; checked studies trace under half to an unresolved V gene and leave the rest unexplained. That table supplies the V and J calls and clone size; D and trimming were determined from the DNA. A total of approximately 1.1 million clones appear in this sample, more than 75% of them only once. The ten largest clones add up to approximately 0.56% of the sample.

Donors were healthy HIV-negative adults with no recently reported acute infections or vaccinations. All donors were Caucasian adults living in Nashville, Tennessee, USA. CD4+ T cells were enriched by magnetic negative selection, after which naive cells were positively selected on CD45RA and the negative fraction was taken as the memory subset. Blood was collected by leukapheresis, and PBMCs were isolated by Ficoll-Histopaque density gradient centrifugation and then cryopreserved in liquid nitrogen vapor phase. Analytical flow cytometry was used to check the purity and quantity of every magnetically sorted T cell population. Each sorted fraction had its genomic DNA isolated and then quantified by UV absorbance on a Nanodrop 2000c. V gives up 5 bases and J gives up 9 bases, and the segment between their germline ends measures 8 bases. From its cysteine to its phenylalanine, the CDR3 spans 11 amino acids. This entry keeps only the CDR3 DNA: 33 bases, framed from base 1. The germline V gene supplies CDR1 MDHEN and CDR2 SYDVKM.

This clone was seen only a few times. Its binding antigen is unknown. No base-level quality is on record; no much larger clone is a single base apart. The rearrangement joined TRBV28 to TRBJ2-1; the D gene is perhaps TRBD2, from 5 matching bases. The receptor was derived from a man younger than 30 in good health. Some clones in this sample may be carry-over from other donors' samples. Source material: memory CD4+ T cells from PBMCs. The cell subset or site label corresponds to: CD45RA-negative fraction. The nucleotides are TGTGCCAGCAGTATAGAGGGTGAGCAGTTCTTC. It is translated as CASSIEGEQFF.